The clone carrying this TCR beta chain was counted ten times or more. The TCR beta CDR3 regions underwent amplification using RNA transcripts as the source. The TCR CDR3 was amplified in a first-round RT-PCR using the HTBI primer set. TCRdb re-called the multiplex PCR reads with MiXCR, one entry per CDR3 protein. Of 300,000 to 400,000 distinct CDR3 sequences in the sample, approximately 15% were seen once. The sample comes from a study of T cells in Graves' hyperthyroidism and ophthalmopathy. The CDR3 has 15 amino acids. V dropped 5 bases and J dropped 3 bases, with 16 bases sitting between them. This rearrangement joins TRBV12-3 or TRBV12-4 to TRBJ1-2; no reliable D call. The receptor's source is a woman under 40 with Graves' hyperthyroidism. The sequenced sample was blood. In nucleotides, the CDR3 is TGTGCCAGCAGTGGCCCCTTGGCGGGAGACTATGGCTACACCTTC. It codes for CASSGPLAGDYGYTF.